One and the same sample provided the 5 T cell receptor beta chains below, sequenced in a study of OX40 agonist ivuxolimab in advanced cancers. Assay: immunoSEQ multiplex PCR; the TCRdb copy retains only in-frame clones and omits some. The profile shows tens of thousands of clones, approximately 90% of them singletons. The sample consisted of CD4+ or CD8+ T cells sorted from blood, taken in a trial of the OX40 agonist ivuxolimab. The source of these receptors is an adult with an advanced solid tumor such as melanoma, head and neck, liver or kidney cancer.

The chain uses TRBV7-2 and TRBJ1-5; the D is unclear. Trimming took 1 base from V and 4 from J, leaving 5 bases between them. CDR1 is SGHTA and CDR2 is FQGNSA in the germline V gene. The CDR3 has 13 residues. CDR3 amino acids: CASSLGVNQPQHF. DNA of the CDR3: TGTGCCAGCAGCTTAGGAGTAAATCAGCCCCAGCATTTT. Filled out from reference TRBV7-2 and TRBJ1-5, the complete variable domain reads GAGVSQSPSNKVTEKGKDVELRCDPISGHTALYWYRQSLGQGLEFLIYFQGNSAPDKSGLPSDRFSAERTGGSVSTLTIQRTQQEDSAVYLCASSLGVNQPQHFGDGTRLSIL.

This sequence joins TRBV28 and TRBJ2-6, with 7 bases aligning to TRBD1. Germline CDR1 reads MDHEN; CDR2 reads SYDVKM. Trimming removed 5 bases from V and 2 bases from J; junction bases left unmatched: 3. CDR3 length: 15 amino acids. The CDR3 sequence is CASSRQGTGANVLTF. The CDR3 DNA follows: TGTGCCAGCAGTCGACAGGGCACTGGGGCCAACGTCCTGACTTTC.

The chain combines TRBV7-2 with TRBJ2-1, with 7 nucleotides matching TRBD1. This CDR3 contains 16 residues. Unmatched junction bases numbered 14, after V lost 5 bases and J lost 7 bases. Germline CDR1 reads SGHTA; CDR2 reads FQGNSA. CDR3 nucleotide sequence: TGTGCCAGCAGCCCCCAGCCGTCGACAGGGCGAAATGAGCAGTTCTTC. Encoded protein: CASSPQPSTGRNEQFF.

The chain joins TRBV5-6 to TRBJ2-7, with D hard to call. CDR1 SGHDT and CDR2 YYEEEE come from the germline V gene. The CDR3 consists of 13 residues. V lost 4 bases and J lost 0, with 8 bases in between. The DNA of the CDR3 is TGTGCCAGCAGCCTCTTAGGCTCCTACGAGCAGTACTTC. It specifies CASSLLGSYEQYF.

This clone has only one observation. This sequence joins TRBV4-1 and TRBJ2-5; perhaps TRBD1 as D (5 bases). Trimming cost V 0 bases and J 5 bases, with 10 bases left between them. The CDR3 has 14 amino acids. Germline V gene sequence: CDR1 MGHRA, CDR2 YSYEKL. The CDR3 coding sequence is TGCGCCAGCAGCCAAGAGCAGGGCCGGGAGACCCAGTACTTC. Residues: CASSQEQGRETQYF.